This T cell receptor (beta chain) was found in a study of monozygotic twins with inflammatory bowel disease. Looked up from germline, CDR1 is DFQATT and CDR2 is SNEGSKA (reference sequence). The CDR3 contains 20 residues. Study-wide points: Patient-specific immunosuppressive treatments may have made repertoires more variable.

Concerning this clonotype: Its cognate antigen is unknown.

Incorporation of UMIs carrying a 6-nucleotide sample barcode was performed by template switching. Two nested PCRs, approximately 17 and 9 cycles, amplified TCRalpha and TCRbeta cDNA. Using the 5' RACE reads, TCRdb records one entry per CDR3 protein without DNA. The repertoire table contains roughly 330,000 distinct CDR3 sequences. This receptor was obtained from a human donor with ulcerative colitis or Crohn's disease, or a healthy co-twin of an affected twin (not recorded which). The chain couples TRBV20-1 to TRBJ2-7; TCRdb selects TRBD1, and the lack of DNA leaves this call unchecked. The specimen was blood. This chain's CDR3 is CSARDVRGTGPDGRSYEQYF.